This T cell receptor (beta chain) came from a study of Graves' ophthalmopathy and Graves' hyperthyroidism. This clonotype has ten or more counts. As yet, its antigen is unknown. Study-level points and caveats: Its predictions of ophthalmopathy progression gave the model over 70% sensitivity and approximately 72% specificity. Ophthalmopathy could be told apart from stable hyperthyroidism by a 13-signature model (about 90% sensitivity, approximately 81% specificity).

From RNA, the CDR3 regions of TCR beta chains were amplified and sequenced. HTBI primers were used in a first-round RT-PCR, which preceded a second-round multiplex PCR. MiXCR was run by TCRdb on the multiplex PCR reads, yielding one entry per CDR3 protein. The repertoire holds just over 600,000 distinct CDR3 sequences, with about 24% as singletons. Uncontrolled infections, pregnancy, lactation or other autoimmune diseases led to patient exclusion. Trimming cost V 6 bases and J 2 bases, with 14 bases left between them. Per the germline V gene, CDR1 is MGHDK and CDR2 is SYGVNS. The CDR3 contains 16 residues.

This TCR was sampled from a woman under 30 with stable Graves' hyperthyroidism. Some clones in this sample may be carry-over from other donors' samples. The rearrangement links TRBV25-1 to TRBJ2-6; tentative D call: TRBD1 (6 bases). The sample taken for sequencing was peripheral blood. This CDR3 reads CASSTTEGAGANVLTF. DNA for the CDR3: TGTGCCAGCAGCACCACCGAGGGGGCTGGGGCCAACGTCCTGACTTTC. Drawing the rest from reference TRBV25-1 and TRBJ2-6, the complete variable domain is EADIYQTPRYLVIGTGKKITLECSQTMGHDKMYWYQQDPGMELHLIHYSYGVNSTEKGDLSSESTVSRIRTEHFPLTLESARPSHTSQYLCASSTTEGAGANVLTFGAGSRLTVL.